The rows below give T cell receptor beta chains drawn from one sample of a study of identical twins' blood T cells. A single record per CDR3 protein comes from TCRdb applying MiXCR to the 5' RACE reads. The profile covers 350,000 to 450,000 distinct CDR3 sequences, with about 28% appearing a single time and 5.5% to 7% taken by the ten largest. Sequencing was done on a sample of PBMCs. Receptor source: a woman between 18 and 50 years old in good health. Each CDR3 is given with its conserved first and last residue. The order of the fields is J gene, D gene, V gene, CDR3 protein. D genes are given only for firm matches.

j_call: TRBJ1-2
d_call: NA
v_call: TRBV28
cdr3_aa: CASSLRPIHGYTF

j_call: TRBJ2-1
d_call: TRBD2
v_call: TRBV28
cdr3_aa: CASSWTSGTYNEQFF

j_call: TRBJ2-3
d_call: NA
v_call: TRBV6-2/TRBV6-3
cdr3_aa: CASSLWALNTDTQYF

j_call: TRBJ1-1
d_call: NA
v_call: TRBV12-3/TRBV12-4
cdr3_aa: CASGWGSTEAFF

j_call: TRBJ2-1
d_call: NA
v_call: TRBV21-1
cdr3_aa: CASSPWTSGRQNEQFF

j_call: TRBJ1-3
d_call: NA
v_call: TRBV4-2
cdr3_aa: CASSQETGNTIYF

j_call: TRBJ1-2
d_call: NA
v_call: TRBV19
cdr3_aa: CASSMAGYGYTF

j_call: TRBJ2-3
d_call: TRBD1
v_call: TRBV28
cdr3_aa: CASGQGGTDTQYF

j_call: TRBJ1-6
d_call: NA
v_call: TRBV20-1
cdr3_aa: CSARVGQGYNSPLHF

j_call: TRBJ1-5
d_call: NA
v_call: TRBV5-1
cdr3_aa: CASSLVGDFGQPQHF

j_call: TRBJ2-5
d_call: NA
v_call: TRBV20-1
cdr3_aa: CSARDLTGRVETQYF

j_call: TRBJ1-1
d_call: NA
v_call: TRBV25-1
cdr3_aa: CASRKDGTVRTEAFF

j_call: TRBJ2-3
d_call: TRBD2
v_call: TRBV7-3
cdr3_aa: CASSPGTSSDTQYF

j_call: TRBJ1-2
d_call: NA
v_call: TRBV29-1
cdr3_aa: CSVEEGRLYGYTF

j_call: TRBJ1-2
d_call: NA
v_call: TRBV10-3
cdr3_aa: CAISVGGQEGYTF

j_call: TRBJ2-3
d_call: NA
v_call: TRBV3-1
cdr3_aa: CASSRRTARATDTQYF

j_call: TRBJ2-5
d_call: TRBD2
v_call: TRBV10-3
cdr3_aa: CAISRSAGTTPKETQYF

j_call: TRBJ1-1
d_call: TRBD1
v_call: TRBV6-2/TRBV6-3
cdr3_aa: CASSPTGTGSPEAFF

j_call: TRBJ1-1
d_call: NA
v_call: TRBV7-2
cdr3_aa: CASSLVVLNTEAFF

j_call: TRBJ1-2
d_call: TRBD1
v_call: TRBV4-3
cdr3_aa: CASSRPGQGAPYGYTF

j_call: TRBJ1-5
d_call: NA
v_call: TRBV20-1
cdr3_aa: CSARVGDSGNQPQHF

j_call: TRBJ1-1
d_call: NA
v_call: TRBV7-9
cdr3_aa: CASSLEGGGTEAFF

j_call: TRBJ2-7
d_call: NA
v_call: TRBV7-9
cdr3_aa: CASSSNKILYEQYF

j_call: TRBJ2-7
d_call: NA
v_call: TRBV10-3
cdr3_aa: CAISDGVSYEQYF

j_call: TRBJ1-5
d_call: TRBD1
v_call: TRBV5-6
cdr3_aa: CASSRQGSNQPRHF

j_call: TRBJ1-2
d_call: TRBD1
v_call: TRBV5-1
cdr3_aa: CASTPGQVYGYTF

j_call: TRBJ2-7
d_call: NA
v_call: TRBV4-2
cdr3_aa: CASSQDDTYEQYF

j_call: TRBJ2-1
d_call: NA
v_call: TRBV23-1
cdr3_aa: CARRGEQFF

j_call: TRBJ2-4
d_call: NA
v_call: TRBV6-2/TRBV6-3
cdr3_aa: CASSPPPLQALDIQYF

j_call: TRBJ2-1
d_call: TRBD2
v_call: TRBV12-3/TRBV12-4
cdr3_aa: CASSLSWGLARNEQFF

j_call: TRBJ2-2
d_call: TRBD2
v_call: TRBV6-5
cdr3_aa: CASSSGLAGRTGELFF

j_call: TRBJ2-2
d_call: TRBD1
v_call: TRBV20-1
cdr3_aa: CSARDRGPTNTGELFF

j_call: TRBJ1-5
d_call: TRBD1
v_call: TRBV30
cdr3_aa: CAWATGGNQPQHF

j_call: TRBJ1-1
d_call: NA
v_call: TRBV7-9
cdr3_aa: CASSKNGQILDTEAFF

j_call: TRBJ2-2
d_call: TRBD1
v_call: TRBV6-1
cdr3_aa: CAGSGQGFGTGELFF

j_call: TRBJ1-2
d_call: TRBD1
v_call: TRBV7-9
cdr3_aa: CASSTLQGAVAGYTF

j_call: TRBJ2-5
d_call: NA
v_call: TRBV20-1
cdr3_aa: CSARDLQGMKTQYF

j_call: TRBJ1-2
d_call: TRBD1
v_call: TRBV6-6
cdr3_aa: CASSYISPGTGGSYTF

j_call: TRBJ2-3
d_call: TRBD1
v_call: TRBV19
cdr3_aa: CASSIVGQGAGTQYF

j_call: TRBJ1-1
d_call: TRBD1
v_call: TRBV10-3
cdr3_aa: CAIRFDRERAEAFF

j_call: TRBJ1-1
d_call: NA
v_call: TRBV6-6
cdr3_aa: CASSQGSGTEAFF

j_call: TRBJ2-2
d_call: NA
v_call: TRBV20-1
cdr3_aa: CSARQGINTGELFF

j_call: TRBJ1-3
d_call: NA
v_call: TRBV20-1
cdr3_aa: CSARAVGSGNTIYF

j_call: TRBJ1-5
d_call: TRBD1
v_call: TRBV12-3/TRBV12-4
cdr3_aa: CASRLGQSNQPQHF

j_call: TRBJ2-1
d_call: TRBD2
v_call: TRBV10-2
cdr3_aa: CASTSGLAGGNEQFF

j_call: TRBJ2-1
d_call: TRBD2
v_call: TRBV3-1
cdr3_aa: CASSRGTSGRSEIF

j_call: TRBJ2-1
d_call: TRBD2
v_call: TRBV5-1
cdr3_aa: CASNRLAGDLEQFF

j_call: TRBJ1-1
d_call: TRBD1
v_call: TRBV11-2
cdr3_aa: CASSSTGQVSVGGAFF

j_call: TRBJ2-3
d_call: NA
v_call: TRBV9
cdr3_aa: CASSVGSSTDTQYF

j_call: TRBJ2-1
d_call: NA
v_call: TRBV2
cdr3_aa: CASTLSGSVEQFF

j_call: TRBJ1-1
d_call: TRBD1
v_call: TRBV11-3
cdr3_aa: CASSWDRAEAFF

j_call: TRBJ2-3
d_call: NA
v_call: TRBV19
cdr3_aa: CASSMAGSDTQYF